Listed below are T cell receptor beta chains from one sample, sequenced in a study of siplizumab effects on memory and regulatory T cells. Clones were read by immunoSEQ multiplex PCR, and TCRdb kept only the in-frame ones, dropping some. The sample records some 70,000 clones, approximately 88% being singletons. The specimen sequenced was Tregs sorted from blood. The source is a human donor in good health. The CDR3 runs from the conserved cysteine through the conserved F or W. The order of the fields is clone size, V gene, D gene, J gene, CDR3 protein, CDR3 DNA. A D gene is named only where the DNA matches it firmly. Clone size is stated in some rows and not others, as once, few, many or a class when expanded.

abundance: -; v_gene: TRBV19; d_gene: TRBD2; j_gene: TRBJ2-3; CDR3aa: CASSITSGTDTQYF; CDR3nt: TGTGCCAGTAGTATCACTAGCGGCACAGATACGCAGTATTTT
abundance: -; v_gene: TRBV28; d_gene: -; j_gene: TRBJ1-6; CDR3aa: CASSDLNSPLHF; CDR3nt: TGTGCCAGCAGTGACCTTAATTCACCCCTCCACTTT
abundance: -; v_gene: TRBV29-1; d_gene: TRBD1; j_gene: TRBJ2-2; CDR3aa: CSADRGNTGELFF; CDR3nt: TGCAGCGCAGACAGGGGGAACACCGGGGAGCTGTTTTTT
abundance: once; v_gene: TRBV12-5; d_gene: TRBD2; j_gene: TRBJ2-1; CDR3aa: CASGLPSGRGNEQFF; CDR3nt: TGTGCTAGTGGTTTACCTAGCGGGAGAGGGAATGAGCAGTTCTTC
abundance: -; v_gene: TRBV5-1; d_gene: -; j_gene: TRBJ1-2; CDR3aa: CASSSQPGDNYGYTF; CDR3nt: TGCGCCAGCAGCTCACAACCGGGAGACAACTATGGCTACACCTTC
abundance: -; v_gene: TRBV5-8; d_gene: TRBD1; j_gene: TRBJ1-1; CDR3aa: CASSPWPDRENTEAFF; CDR3nt: TGTGCCAGCAGCCCTTGGCCCGACAGGGAGAACACTGAAGCTTTCTTT
abundance: -; v_gene: TRBV7-2; d_gene: -; j_gene: TRBJ2-1; CDR3aa: CASSLNRPGQNEQFF; CDR3nt: TGTGCCAGCAGCTTAAATCGCCCAGGACAAAATGAGCAGTTCTTC
abundance: -; v_gene: TRBV15; d_gene: -; j_gene: TRBJ2-1; CDR3aa: CATSRVAGYENEQFF; CDR3nt: TGTGCCACCAGCAGAGTTGCGGGGTATGAGAATGAGCAGTTCTTC
abundance: -; v_gene: TRBV7-2; d_gene: -; j_gene: TRBJ1-2; CDR3aa: CASSSAGANYGYTF; CDR3nt: TGTGCCAGCAGCTCCGCGGGAGCTAACTATGGCTACACCTTC
abundance: -; v_gene: TRBV5-1; d_gene: TRBD1; j_gene: TRBJ2-7; CDR3aa: CASSSKTGGISYEQYF; CDR3nt: TGCGCCAGCAGCTCCAAGACAGGGGGCATCTCCTACGAGCAGTACTTC
abundance: -; v_gene: TRBV19; d_gene: -; j_gene: TRBJ1-5; CDR3aa: CASSIGAREQPRHF; CDR3nt: TGTGCCAGTAGTATAGGGGCCAGGGAACAGCCCCGGCATTTT
abundance: -; v_gene: TRBV4-1; d_gene: -; j_gene: TRBJ1-4; CDR3aa: CASSPGPSTNEKLFF; CDR3nt: TGCGCCAGCAGCCCCGGACCTTCAACTAATGAAAAACTGTTTTTT
abundance: -; v_gene: TRBV6-1; d_gene: -; j_gene: TRBJ1-1; CDR3aa: CASSGGTHGGDTEAFF; CDR3nt: TGTGCCAGCAGTGGCGGGACCCACGGGGGCGACACTGAAGCTTTCTTT
abundance: -; v_gene: TRBV7-6; d_gene: -; j_gene: TRBJ1-1; CDR3aa: CASSLGRNTEAFF; CDR3nt: TGTGCCAGCAGCTTAGGTAGAAACACTGAAGCTTTCTTT
abundance: -; v_gene: TRBV19; d_gene: TRBD1; j_gene: TRBJ2-7; CDR3aa: CASSMPGQGIREQYF; CDR3nt: TGTGCCAGTAGTATGCCGGGACAGGGTATTCGCGAGCAGTACTTC
abundance: -; v_gene: TRBV4-2; d_gene: -; j_gene: TRBJ1-1; CDR3aa: CASSQSYRNHMNTEAFF; CDR3nt: TGTGCCAGCAGCCAATCGTACCGGAACCACATGAACACTGAAGCTTTCTTT
abundance: -; v_gene: TRBV29-1; d_gene: -; j_gene: TRBJ1-2; CDR3aa: CSVGLGRVIPSYGYTF; CDR3nt: TGCAGCGTTGGGCTCGGCAGGGTCATTCCTAGCTATGGCTACACCTTC
abundance: -; v_gene: TRBV11-3; d_gene: TRBD2; j_gene: TRBJ2-1; CDR3aa: CASSLTRTSGGYNEQFF; CDR3nt: TGTGCCAGCAGCCTTACCAGGACTAGCGGAGGGTACAATGAGCAGTTCTTC
abundance: -; v_gene: TRBV6-1; d_gene: TRBD1; j_gene: TRBJ1-5; CDR3aa: CASSLQGAGNQPQHF; CDR3nt: TGTGCCAGCAGCCTACAGGGGGCTGGCAATCAGCCCCAGCATTTT
abundance: many; v_gene: TRBV11-2; d_gene: TRBD1; j_gene: TRBJ1-2; CDR3aa: CASDRVEDYGYTF; CDR3nt: TGTGCCAGTGACAGGGTCGAGGACTATGGCTACACCTTC
abundance: -; v_gene: TRBV5-4; d_gene: -; j_gene: TRBJ2-3; CDR3aa: CASSLGPNTDTQYF; CDR3nt: TGTGCCAGCAGCTTAGGGCCGAACACAGATACGCAGTATTTT
abundance: -; v_gene: TRBV7-2; d_gene: TRBD2; j_gene: TRBJ2-5; CDR3aa: CASSSGGTRGDQYF; CDR3nt: TGTGCCAGCAGCTCCGGCGGGACTAGGGGGGACCAGTACTTC
abundance: -; v_gene: TRBV11-2; d_gene: TRBD2; j_gene: TRBJ2-3; CDR3aa: CASSLDLTSGRDTQYF; CDR3nt: TGTGCCAGCAGCTTAGATCTGACTAGCGGGAGGGATACGCAGTATTTT
abundance: -; v_gene: TRBV2; d_gene: TRBD1; j_gene: TRBJ2-7; CDR3aa: CASRPTGVHEQYF; CDR3nt: TGTGCCAGCAGACCCACAGGGGTCCACGAGCAGTACTTC
abundance: -; v_gene: TRBV27; d_gene: TRBD2; j_gene: TRBJ2-1; CDR3aa: CASSFHGLASKLNYNEQFF; CDR3nt: TGTGCCAGCAGTTTCCACGGACTAGCGAGCAAACTTAACTACAATGAGCAGTTCTTC
abundance: -; v_gene: TRBV11-3; d_gene: -; j_gene: TRBJ2-7; CDR3aa: CASSLTRDYEQYF; CDR3nt: TGTGCCAGCAGCTTGACACGGGACTACGAGCAGTACTTC
abundance: once; v_gene: TRBV29-1; d_gene: TRBD2; j_gene: TRBJ2-7; CDR3aa: CSVGTSGVGQYF; CDR3nt: TGCAGCGTCGGGACTAGCGGCGTAGGGCAGTACTTC
abundance: -; v_gene: TRBV28; d_gene: -; j_gene: TRBJ2-1; CDR3aa: CASSSGLLRGGNEQFF; CDR3nt: TGTGCCAGCAGTTCGGGACTACTGAGAGGGGGTAATGAGCAGTTCTTC
abundance: -; v_gene: TRBV7-2; d_gene: TRBD2; j_gene: TRBJ2-3; CDR3aa: CASRWTSAGKAQYF; CDR3nt: TGTGCCAGCAGATGGACTAGCGCGGGGAAGGCGCAGTATTTT
abundance: few; v_gene: TRBV5-1; d_gene: -; j_gene: TRBJ2-1; CDR3aa: CASSWRPLGGNEQFF; CDR3nt: TGCGCCAGCAGCTGGCGCCCACTTGGGGGCAATGAGCAGTTCTTC
abundance: -; v_gene: TRBV29-1; d_gene: -; j_gene: TRBJ2-5; CDR3aa: CSAARLRTSQETQYF; CDR3nt: TGCAGCGCCGCCCGGCTGCGGACCAGCCAAGAGACCCAGTACTTC
abundance: -; v_gene: TRBV30; d_gene: -; j_gene: TRBJ1-2; CDR3aa: CAWGSKGRGYTF; CDR3nt: TGTGCCTGGGGGTCCAAGGGGAGAGGCTACACCTTC
abundance: -; v_gene: TRBV5-1; d_gene: TRBD2; j_gene: TRBJ2-5; CDR3aa: CASSTQAGGMETQYF; CDR3nt: TGCGCCAGCAGCACACAAGCGGGAGGGATGGAGACCCAGTACTTC
abundance: -; v_gene: TRBV6-4; d_gene: TRBD2; j_gene: TRBJ2-1; CDR3aa: CASSEGSGLAGAGEQFF; CDR3nt: TGTGCCAGCAGTGAGGGATCCGGACTAGCGGGAGCGGGTGAGCAGTTCTTC
abundance: -; v_gene: TRBV6-1; d_gene: -; j_gene: TRBJ1-4; CDR3aa: CASSEILGFSNEKLFF; CDR3nt: TGTGCCAGCAGTGAAATCCTGGGGTTTAGTAATGAAAAACTGTTTTTT
abundance: -; v_gene: TRBV2; d_gene: TRBD1; j_gene: TRBJ2-3; CDR3aa: CASGGQGPQYF; CDR3nt: TGTGCCAGCGGAGGACAGGGCCCGCAGTATTTT
abundance: once; v_gene: TRBV5-5; d_gene: -; j_gene: TRBJ1-2; CDR3aa: CASSLTLGYGYTF; CDR3nt: TGTGCCAGCAGCTTGACCCTCGGCTATGGCTACACCTTC
abundance: -; v_gene: TRBV29-1; d_gene: -; j_gene: TRBJ1-2; CDR3aa: CSGKGERGYTF; CDR3nt: TGCAGCGGTAAAGGGGAGAGGGGCTACACCTTC
abundance: -; v_gene: TRBV6-6; d_gene: -; j_gene: TRBJ1-1; CDR3aa: CASSYKQDTEAFF; CDR3nt: TGTGCCAGCAGTTATAAACAAGACACTGAAGCTTTCTTT
abundance: -; v_gene: TRBV4-1; d_gene: -; j_gene: TRBJ1-4; CDR3aa: CASSRKPGEKLFF; CDR3nt: TGCGCCAGCAGTCGCAAACCGGGGGAAAAACTGTTTTTT
abundance: -; v_gene: TRBV19; d_gene: -; j_gene: TRBJ2-3; CDR3aa: CASSMGPLVDTQYF; CDR3nt: TGTGCCAGTAGTATGGGTCCCCTCGTAGATACGCAGTATTTT
abundance: -; v_gene: TRBV15; d_gene: -; j_gene: TRBJ2-4; CDR3aa: CATSRVGAVAKNIQYF; CDR3nt: TGTGCCACCAGCAGAGTGGGGGCAGTAGCCAAAAACATTCAGTACTTC